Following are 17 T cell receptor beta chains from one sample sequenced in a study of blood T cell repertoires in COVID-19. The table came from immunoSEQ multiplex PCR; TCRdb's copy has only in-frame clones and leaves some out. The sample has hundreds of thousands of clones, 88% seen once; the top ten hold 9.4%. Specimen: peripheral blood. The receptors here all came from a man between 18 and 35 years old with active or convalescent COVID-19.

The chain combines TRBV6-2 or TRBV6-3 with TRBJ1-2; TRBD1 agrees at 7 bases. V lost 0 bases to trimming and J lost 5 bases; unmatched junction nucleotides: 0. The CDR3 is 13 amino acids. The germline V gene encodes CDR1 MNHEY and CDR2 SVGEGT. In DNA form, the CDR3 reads TGTGCCAGCAGTTACTCGACAGGGTATGGCTACACCTTC. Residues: CASSYSTGYGYTF.

The CDR3 DNA sequence: TGTGCCAGCAGTTTATCGAGGTGGGCGGGCACTGAAGCTTTCTTT. Residues: CASSLSRWAGTEAFF. The J gene is TRBJ1-1, the V gene TRBV27; D call uncertain. Germline V gene data show CDR1 as MNHEY and CDR2 as SMNVEV (reference sequence). The CDR3 is 15 residues long. V shed 0 bases and J shed 4 bases, with 12 bases lying between them.

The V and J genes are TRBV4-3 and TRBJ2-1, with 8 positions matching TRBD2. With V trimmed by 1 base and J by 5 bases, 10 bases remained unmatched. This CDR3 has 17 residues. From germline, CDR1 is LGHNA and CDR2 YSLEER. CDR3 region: CASSQVRGGRHHNEQFF. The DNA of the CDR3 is TGCGCCAGCAGCCAAGTACGGGGGGGTAGGCACCACAATGAGCAGTTCTTC.

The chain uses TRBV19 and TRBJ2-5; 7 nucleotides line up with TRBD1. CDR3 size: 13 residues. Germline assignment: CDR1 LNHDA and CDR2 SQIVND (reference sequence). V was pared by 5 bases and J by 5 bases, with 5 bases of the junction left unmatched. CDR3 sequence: CASSSRGPETQYF. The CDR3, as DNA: TGTGCCAGTAGTTCGAGGGGGCCGGAGACCCAGTACTTC.

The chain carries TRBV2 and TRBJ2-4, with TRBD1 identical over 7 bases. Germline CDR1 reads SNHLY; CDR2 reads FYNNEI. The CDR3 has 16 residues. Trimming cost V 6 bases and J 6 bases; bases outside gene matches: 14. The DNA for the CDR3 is TGTGCCAGCAGACCTCCAAGACAGGGCCAGGGAAACATTCAGTACTTC. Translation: CASRPPRQGQGNIQYF. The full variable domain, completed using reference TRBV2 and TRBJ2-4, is EPEVTQTPSHQVTQMGQEVILRCVPISNHLYFYWYRQILGQKVEFLVSFYNNEISEKSEIFDDQFSVERPDGSNFTLKIRSTKLEDSAMYFCASRPPRQGQGNIQYFGAGTRLSVL.

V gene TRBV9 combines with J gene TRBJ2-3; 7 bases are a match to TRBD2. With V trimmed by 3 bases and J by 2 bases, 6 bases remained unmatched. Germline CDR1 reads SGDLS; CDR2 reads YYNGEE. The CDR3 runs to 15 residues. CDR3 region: CASSARGEITDTQYF. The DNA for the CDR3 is TGTGCCAGCAGCGCCCGGGGGGAAATCACAGATACGCAGTATTTT.

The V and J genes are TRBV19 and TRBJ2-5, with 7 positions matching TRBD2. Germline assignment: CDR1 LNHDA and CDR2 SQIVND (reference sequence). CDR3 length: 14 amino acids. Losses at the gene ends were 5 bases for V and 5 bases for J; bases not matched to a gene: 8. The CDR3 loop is CASSGGGPWETQYF. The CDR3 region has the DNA TGTGCCAGTAGTGGCGGGGGACCGTGGGAGACCCAGTACTTC.

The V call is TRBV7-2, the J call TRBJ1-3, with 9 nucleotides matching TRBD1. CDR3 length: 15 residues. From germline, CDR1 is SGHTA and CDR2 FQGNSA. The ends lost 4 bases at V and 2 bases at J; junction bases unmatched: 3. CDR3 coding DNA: TGTGCCAGCAGCTGGACAGGGGATCCTGGAAACACCATATATTTT. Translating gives CASSWTGDPGNTIYF.

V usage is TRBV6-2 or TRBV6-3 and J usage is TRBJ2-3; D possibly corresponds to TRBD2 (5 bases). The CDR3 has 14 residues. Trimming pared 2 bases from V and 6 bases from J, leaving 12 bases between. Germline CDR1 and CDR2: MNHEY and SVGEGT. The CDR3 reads CASSYPGDIDTQYF. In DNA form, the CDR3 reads TGTGCCAGCAGTTACCCCGGGGATATTGATACGCAGTATTTT.

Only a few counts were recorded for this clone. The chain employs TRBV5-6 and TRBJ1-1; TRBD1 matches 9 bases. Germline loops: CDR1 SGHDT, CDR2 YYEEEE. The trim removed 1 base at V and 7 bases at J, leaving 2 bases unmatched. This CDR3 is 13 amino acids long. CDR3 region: CASSLLTGGEAFF. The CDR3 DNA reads TGTGCCAGCAGCTTGTTGACAGGGGGTGAAGCTTTCTTT.

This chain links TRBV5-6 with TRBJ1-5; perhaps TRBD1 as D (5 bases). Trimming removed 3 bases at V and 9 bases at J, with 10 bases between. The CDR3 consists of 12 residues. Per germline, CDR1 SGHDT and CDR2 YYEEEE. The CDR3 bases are TGTGCCAGCAGCTCCGGGGGTTGGCCCCAGCATTTT. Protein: CASSSGGWPQHF.

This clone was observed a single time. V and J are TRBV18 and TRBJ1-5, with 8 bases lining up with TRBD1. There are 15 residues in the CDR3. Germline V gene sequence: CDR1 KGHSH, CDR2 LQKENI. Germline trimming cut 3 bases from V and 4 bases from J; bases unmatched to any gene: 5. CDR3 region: CASSPAQGANQPQHF. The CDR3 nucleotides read TGTGCCAGCTCACCTGCGCAGGGGGCGAATCAGCCCCAGCATTTT.

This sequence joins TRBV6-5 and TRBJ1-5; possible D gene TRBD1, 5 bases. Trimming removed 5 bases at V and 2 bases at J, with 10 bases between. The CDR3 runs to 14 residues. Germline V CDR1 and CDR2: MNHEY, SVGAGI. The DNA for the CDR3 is TGTGCCAGCAGTAGCGACAGTGGCAATCAGCCCCAGCATTTT. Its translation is CASSSDSGNQPQHF.

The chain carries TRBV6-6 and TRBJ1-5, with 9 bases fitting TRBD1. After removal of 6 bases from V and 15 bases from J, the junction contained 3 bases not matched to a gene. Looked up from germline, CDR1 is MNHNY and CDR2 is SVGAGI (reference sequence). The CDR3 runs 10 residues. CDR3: CASRTGGWHF. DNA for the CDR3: TGTGCCAGCAGGACAGGGGGATGGCATTTT.

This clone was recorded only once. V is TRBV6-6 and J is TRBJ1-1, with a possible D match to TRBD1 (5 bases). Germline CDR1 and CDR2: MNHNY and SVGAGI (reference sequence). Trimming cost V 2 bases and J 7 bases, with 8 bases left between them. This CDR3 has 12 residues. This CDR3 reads CASSYGGGEAFF. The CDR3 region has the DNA TGTGCCAGCAGTTACGGGGGGGGTGAAGCTTTCTTT.

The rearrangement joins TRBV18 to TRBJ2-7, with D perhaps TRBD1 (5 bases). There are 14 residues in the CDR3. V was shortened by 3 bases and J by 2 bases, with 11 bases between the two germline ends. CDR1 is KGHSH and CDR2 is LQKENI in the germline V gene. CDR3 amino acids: CASSPVTEAYEQYF. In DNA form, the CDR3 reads TGTGCCAGCTCACCCGTGACAGAAGCCTACGAGCAGTACTTC.

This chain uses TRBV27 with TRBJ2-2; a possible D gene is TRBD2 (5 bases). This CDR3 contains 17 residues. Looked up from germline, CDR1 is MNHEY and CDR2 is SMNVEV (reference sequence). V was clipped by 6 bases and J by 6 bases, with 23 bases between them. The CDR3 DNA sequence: TGTGCCAGCAGATCACGAGGGCCAGACCCTCCCCCCGGGGAGCTGTTTTTT. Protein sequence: CASRSRGPDPPPGELFF.